What follows are 21 T cell receptor beta chains derived from one specimen sequenced in a study of shared clonotypes between healthy human individuals. Assay: immunoSEQ multiplex PCR; the TCRdb copy retains only in-frame clones and omits some. The sample shows about 820,000 clones, 85% to 95% of them seen only once. Naive CD8 isolation took CD45RO-negative cells positively selected for CCR7 and excluded terminally differentiated effector memory CD45RA+ cells. Material: naive CD8+ T cells sorted from blood. The receptor source for this set is a young man in good health.

The rearrangement joins TRBV27 to TRBJ2-7, with TRBD2 matching 9 bases. This CDR3 comprises 16 residues. The V gene's germline CDR1 is MNHEY and CDR2 SMNVEV (reference sequence). V shed 2 bases, J shed 2 bases, and the junction held 7 bases outside the gene matches. The CDR3 here is CASSLILAGSAYEQYF. The CDR3 region has the DNA TGTGCCAGCAGTTTAATTCTAGCGGGGAGTGCCTACGAGCAGTACTTC.

The CDR3 DNA reads as TGCGCCAGCAGCCCCCGGACTAGCGGGAGTCAAGATACGCAGTATTTT. This sequence encodes CASSPRTSGSQDTQYF. This rearrangement joins TRBV5-1 to TRBJ2-3; 13 bases map to TRBD2. The CDR3 has 16 amino acids. J lost 5 bases, V lost 4 bases, and 7 bases had no gene match. Germline V CDR1 and CDR2: SGHRS, YFSETQ.

The V call is TRBV27, the J call TRBJ2-7; 8 bases align to TRBD2. Germline values: CDR1 MNHEY, CDR2 SMNVEV (reference sequence). V was clipped by 4 bases and J by 2 bases; unmatched bases: 4. There are 14 residues in the CDR3. The DNA for the CDR3 is TGTGCCAGCAGTTGGAGCGGGGGTACCTACGAGCAGTACTTC. Residues: CASSWSGGTYEQYF.

Note on this clone: Other DNA sequences in this sample translate to the same CDR3. The chain joins TRBV7-9 to TRBJ2-7; 13 bases match TRBD2. The CDR3 covers 15 residues. The trim removed 5 bases at V and 2 bases at J, leaving 3 bases unmatched. Germline lookup yields CDR1 SEHNR and CDR2 FQNEAQ (reference sequence). As DNA, the CDR3 is TGTGCCAGCAGCCCTACTAGCGGGAGGGCCTACGAGCAGTACTTC. Protein: CASSPTSGRAYEQYF.

The chain links TRBV29-1 to TRBJ2-4, with D possibly being TRBD1 (5 bases). The germline V gene has CDR1 SQVTM and CDR2 ANQGSEA. This CDR3 has 12 amino acids. Deletions cut 7 bases from V and 3 bases from J, with 10 bases between. CDR3 sequence reads: CSGGRDKNIQYF. In nucleotides, the CDR3 is TGCAGCGGGGGCAGGGACAAAAACATTCAGTACTTC.

The chain employs TRBV9 and TRBJ1-2; D possibly corresponds to TRBD1 (5 bases). The germline CDR1 and CDR2 sequences are SGDLS and YYNGEE. The CDR3 sequence is 13 residues long. V was pared by 0 bases and J by 4 bases, with 7 bases between. CDR3 nucleotides: TGTGCCAGCAGCGTAGAAGGGGCCTATGGCTACACCTTC. Translating gives CASSVEGAYGYTF.

This clone was observed a single time. The chain has TRBV5-4 and TRBJ2-1; D may be TRBD2 (5 bases). The V gene lost 5 bases and the J gene lost 5 bases, with 20 bases spanning the gap. This CDR3 has 16 residues. Germline V CDR1 and CDR2: SGHNT, YYREEE (reference sequence). The CDR3: CASSSDYLLDDNEQFF. The CDR3 coding sequence is TGTGCCAGCAGTTCAGACTATTTACTAGACGACAATGAGCAGTTCTTC.

CDR3 coding DNA: TGTGCCAGCAGCCTTCGGACGGGAGAAAAACTGTTTTTT. Encoded protein: CASSLRTGEKLFF. The chain couples TRBV9 to TRBJ1-4; no reliable D call. The V gene's germline CDR1 is SGDLS and CDR2 YYNGEE. V was pared by 4 bases and J by 8 bases, with 12 bases between. The CDR3 runs 13 residues.

The chain carries TRBV4-1 and TRBJ2-5; 8 bases match TRBD2. CDR1 and CDR2 from the germline V gene are MGHRA and YSYEKL. V trimming: 3 bases; J trimming: 1 base; junction bases outside the gene matches: 7. CDR3 length: 16 residues. CDR3 in amino acids: CASSQASGPLQETQYF. The CDR3 bases are TGCGCCAGCAGCCAGGCTAGCGGGCCCCTCCAAGAGACCCAGTACTTC.

The chain joins TRBV9 to TRBJ1-3; a possible D gene is TRBD1 (6 bases). V gave up 4 bases and J gave up 3 bases, with 20 bases separating them. The CDR3 extends over 17 amino acids. Per germline, CDR1 SGDLS and CDR2 YYNGEE. CDR3 sequence: CASSPPGQGLFGNTIYF. CDR3 coding DNA: TGTGCCAGCAGCCCACCGGGGCAGGGGCTCTTTGGAAACACCATATATTTT. The variable domain in full, with the rest retrieved from reference TRBV9 and TRBJ1-3, is DSGVTQTPKHLITATGQRVTLRCSPRSGDLSVYWYQQSLDQGLQFLIQYYNGEERAKGNILERFSAQQFPDLHSELNLSSLELGDSALYFCASSPPGQGLFGNTIYFGEGSWLTVV.

The chain employs TRBV23-1 and TRBJ2-3, with 10 bases identical to TRBD1. TRBV23-1 is given ORF status, its function remaining uncertain. The ends lost 0 bases at V and 2 bases at J; junction bases unmatched: 2. There are 16 residues in the CDR3. The chain's CDR3 is CASSQSGTGATDTQYF. As DNA, the CDR3 is TGCGCCAGCAGTCAATCCGGGACAGGGGCCACAGATACGCAGTATTTT.

The chain joins TRBV7-9 to TRBJ1-1, with 7 bases aligning to TRBD1. J lost 8 bases, V lost 5 bases, and 11 bases had no gene match. The CDR3 is made up of 14 amino acids. Per the germline V gene, CDR1 is SEHNR and CDR2 is FQNEAQ (reference sequence). DNA of the CDR3: TGTGCCAGCAGCAACGACCGGGACAGAAGCGAAGCTTTCTTT. Translating it yields CASSNDRDRSEAFF.

The sample holds one count of this clone. The chain uses TRBV27 and TRBJ2-3; TRBD2 aligns across 11 bases. CDR1 MNHEY and CDR2 SMNVEV come from the germline V gene (reference sequence). The CDR3 spans 16 residues. After removal of 4 bases from V and 4 bases from J, the junction contained 7 bases not matched to a gene. The chain's CDR3 is CASSSLAGGFSDTQYF. The CDR3 DNA is TGTGCCAGCAGTTCCCTAGCGGGAGGTTTTTCAGATACGCAGTATTTT.

A single count supports this clone. The V and J genes are TRBV15 and TRBJ2-4; D may correspond to TRBD1 or TRBD2 (5 bases each). From germline, CDR1 is LNHNV and CDR2 YYDKDF (reference sequence). The CDR3 runs 19 residues. V lost 2 bases to trimming and J lost 7 bases, with 27 bases between them. CDR3 sequence: CATSRRPMSSGMGDNIQYF. The CDR3 bases are TGTGCCACCAGCAGACGACCAATGAGTTCAGGGATGGGAGATAACATTCAGTACTTC.

V is TRBV13 and J is TRBJ2-1; D is uncertain. Germline V lookup: CDR1 PRHDT, CDR2 FYEKMQ (reference sequence). The CDR3 is 13 amino acids. Trimming cost V 7 bases and J 3 bases, with 10 bases left between them. In DNA, the CDR3 is TGTGCCAGCAAATTGTCTATCTACAATGAGCAGTTCTTC. Translating gives CASKLSIYNEQFF.

This clone occurred once. The chain carries TRBV29-1 and TRBJ1-2; 7 bases line up with TRBD1. V was pared by 3 bases and J by 4 bases, with 5 bases of the junction left unmatched. The CDR3 consists of 13 residues. Germline CDR1 is SQVTM and CDR2 is ANQGSEA. The CDR3 DNA reads as TGCAGCGTTGAGGCAGGGGGAGTCTATGGCTACACCTTC. It specifies CSVEAGGVYGYTF.

The gene calls are TRBV6-4 and TRBJ2-7; 9 nucleotides line up with TRBD1. In germline, CDR1 is MRHNA, CDR2 SNTAGT. With 10 bases clipped from V and 5 bases from J, the junction kept 21 bases outside the gene matches. This CDR3 spans 17 amino acids. As DNA, the CDR3 is TGTGCCAACATCGGGACGGGATCCGGACAGGGGATTGACGAGCAGTACTTC. It is translated as CANIGTGSGQGIDEQYF.

DNA for the CDR3: TGTGCCAGCAGCTTAAGTCTAGCGGGATACGAGCAGTACTTC. It specifies CASSLSLAGYEQYF. This chain connects TRBV13 to TRBJ2-7; 9 positions match TRBD2. The V segment lost 2 bases and the J segment 4 bases; nucleotides outside the gene matches: 3. In germline, CDR1 is PRHDT, CDR2 FYEKMQ (reference sequence). The CDR3 is 14 residues long. Together with reference TRBV13 and TRBJ2-7, the CDR3 gives the full variable domain: AAGVIQSPRHLIKEKRETATLKCYPIPRHDTVYWYQQGPGQDPQFLISFYEKMQSDKGSIPDRFSAQQFSDYHSELNMSSLELGDSALYFCASSLSLAGYEQYFGPGTRLTVT.

This rearrangement joins TRBV4-2 to TRBJ1-2, with unresolved D. Germline V CDR1 and CDR2: LGHNA, YNFKEQ. V was cut by 0 bases and J by 4 bases, with 3 bases left in between. The CDR3 has 12 residues. In DNA, the CDR3 is TGTGCCAGCAGCCAAGATTTCTATGGCTACACCTTC. Encoded protein: CASSQDFYGYTF.

In the case of this clone: At the DNA level, this CDR3 is encoded by other sequences in the same sample as well. This chain links TRBV7-9 with TRBJ2-5; D gene unclear. CDR3 size: 11 residues. Trimming pared 3 bases from V and 2 bases from J, leaving 1 base between. The V gene's germline CDR1 is SEHNR and CDR2 FQNEAQ (reference sequence). Written as DNA, the CDR3 is TGTGCCAGCAGCTTTCAAGAGACCCAGTACTTC. Its protein product is CASSFQETQYF.

This clone was picked up one time. The chain couples TRBV6-5 to TRBJ1-5; D is perhaps TRBD1 (5 bases). Germline V gene sequence: CDR1 MNHEY, CDR2 SVGAGI. The CDR3 is made up of 14 amino acids. V shed 5 bases and J shed 4 bases, with 12 bases lying between them. DNA of the CDR3: TGTGCCAGCAGTCCCGGGGGGATAAATCAGCCCCAGCATTTT. Translated, it gives CASSPGGINQPQHF.